This T cell receptor beta chain is drawn from a study of brain T cells in children with intractable seizures. A word on this clone: As yet, its antigen is unknown.

The CDR3 runs to 15 residues. Germline assignment: CDR1 ENHRY and CDR2 SYGVKD. The V segment lost 6 bases and the J segment 2 bases; nucleotides outside the gene matches: 8. Assay: immunoSEQ multiplex PCR; the TCRdb copy retains only in-frame clones and omits some. The profile covers tens of thousands of clones, with about 93% appearing a single time and around 1.4% taken by the ten largest. The sequenced cases were selected for having the highest brain T cell transcript signatures. At least one anti-epileptic drug was given before surgery. Study-wide results and limits: Absence of clones before surgery may stem from lower sequencing depth.

The chain is built from TRBV10-3 and TRBJ2-3; TRBD1 agrees at 7 bases. The source was peripheral blood, collected at surgery. The clonotype originates from a boy younger than two with tuberous sclerosis and intractable seizures. The CDR3 sequence: CAIRFEGAITDTQYF. The CDR3 nucleotides read TGTGCCATCAGGTTTGAGGGGGCCATCACAGATACGCAGTATTTT.